This T cell receptor beta chain was recorded in a study of T cell responses to AZD1222 COVID-19 vaccine. V lost 6 bases and J 7 bases, leaving 19 bases between the germline ends. This CDR3 has 14 residues. CDR1 is MDHEN, CDR2 SYDVKM, per germline. Sequencing used immunoSEQ multiplex PCR; TCRdb keeps in-frame clones, though not all of them. The profile shows 150,000 to 160,000 clones, about 92% of them singletons. A remark on this clone: What it binds is not known.

Study outcomes and limitations: Elevations in Spike-specific TCR breadth and depth followed administration of two AZD1222 doses.

The sequence was collected from an adult in good health. Here the sequenced sample was peripheral blood, taken on day 0 of AZD1222 vaccination. The chain recombines TRBV28 with TRBJ2-7; the D is unclear. The CDR3 loop is CASRSPGRRKEQYF. The CDR3 nucleotides are TGTGCCAGCAGGTCTCCGGGCCGGCGGAAAGAGCAGTACTTC. Full variable domain (rest looked up from reference TRBV28 and TRBJ2-7): DVKVTQSSRYLVKRTGEKVFLECVQDMDHENMFWYRQDPGLGLRLIYFSYDVKMKEKGDIPEGYSVSREKKERFSLILESASTNQTSMYLCASRSPGRRKEQYFGPGTRLTVT.